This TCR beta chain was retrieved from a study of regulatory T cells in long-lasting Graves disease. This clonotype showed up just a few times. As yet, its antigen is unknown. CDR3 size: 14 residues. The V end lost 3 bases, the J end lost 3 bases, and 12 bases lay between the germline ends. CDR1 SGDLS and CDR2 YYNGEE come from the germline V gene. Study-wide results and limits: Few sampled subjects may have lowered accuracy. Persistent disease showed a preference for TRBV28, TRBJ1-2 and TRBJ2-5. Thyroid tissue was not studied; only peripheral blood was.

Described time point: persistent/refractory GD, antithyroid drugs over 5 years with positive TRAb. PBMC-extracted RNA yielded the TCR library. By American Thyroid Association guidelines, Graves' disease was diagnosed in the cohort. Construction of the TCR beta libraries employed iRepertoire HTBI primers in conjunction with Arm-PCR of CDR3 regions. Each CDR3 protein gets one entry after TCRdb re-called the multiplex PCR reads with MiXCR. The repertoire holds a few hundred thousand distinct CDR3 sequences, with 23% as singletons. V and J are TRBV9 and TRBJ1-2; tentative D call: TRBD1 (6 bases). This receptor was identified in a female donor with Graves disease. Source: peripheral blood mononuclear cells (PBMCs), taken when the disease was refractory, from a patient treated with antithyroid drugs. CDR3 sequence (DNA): TGTGCCAGCAGCGGCAACAGGGCTTACTATGGCTACACCTTC. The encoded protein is CASSGNRAYYGYTF.